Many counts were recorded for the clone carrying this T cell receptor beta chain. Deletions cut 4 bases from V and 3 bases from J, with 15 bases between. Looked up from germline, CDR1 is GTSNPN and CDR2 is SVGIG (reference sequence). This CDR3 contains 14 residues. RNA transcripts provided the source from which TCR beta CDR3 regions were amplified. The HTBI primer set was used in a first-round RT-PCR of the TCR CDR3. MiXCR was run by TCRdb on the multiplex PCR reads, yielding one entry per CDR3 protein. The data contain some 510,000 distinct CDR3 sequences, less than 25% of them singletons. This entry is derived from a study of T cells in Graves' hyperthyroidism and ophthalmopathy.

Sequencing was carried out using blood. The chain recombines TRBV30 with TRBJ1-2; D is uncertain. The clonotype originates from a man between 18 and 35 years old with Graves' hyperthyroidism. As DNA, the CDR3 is TGTGCCTGGACCGTACAAGGCGGACACTATGGCTACACCTTC. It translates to CAWTVQGGHYGYTF.